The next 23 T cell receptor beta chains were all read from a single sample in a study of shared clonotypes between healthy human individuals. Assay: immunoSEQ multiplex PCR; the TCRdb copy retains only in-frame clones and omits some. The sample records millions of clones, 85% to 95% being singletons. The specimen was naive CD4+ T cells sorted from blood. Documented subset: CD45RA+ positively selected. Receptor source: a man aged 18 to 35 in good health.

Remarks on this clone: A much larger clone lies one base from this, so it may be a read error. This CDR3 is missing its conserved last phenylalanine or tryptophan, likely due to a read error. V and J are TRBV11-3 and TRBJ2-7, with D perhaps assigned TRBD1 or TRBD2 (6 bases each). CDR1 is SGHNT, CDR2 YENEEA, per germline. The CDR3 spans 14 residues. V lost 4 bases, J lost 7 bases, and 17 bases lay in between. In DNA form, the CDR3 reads TGTGCCAGCAGCTCTTCGGGGGCATCGGGAGAGCAGTACCTC. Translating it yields CASSSSGASGEQYL.

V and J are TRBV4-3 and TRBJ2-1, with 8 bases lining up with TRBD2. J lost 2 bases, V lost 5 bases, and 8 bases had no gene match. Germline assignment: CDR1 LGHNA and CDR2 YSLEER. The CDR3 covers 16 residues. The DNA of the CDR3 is TGCGCCAGCAGCTTATTAGCGGGATCTACCTACAATGAGCAGTTCTTC. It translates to CASSLLAGSTYNEQFF.

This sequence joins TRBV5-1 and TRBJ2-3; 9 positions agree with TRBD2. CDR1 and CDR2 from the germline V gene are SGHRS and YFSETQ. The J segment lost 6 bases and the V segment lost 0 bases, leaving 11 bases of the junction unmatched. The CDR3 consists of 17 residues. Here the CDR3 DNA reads TGCGCCAGCAGCTTGGTGCCTAGCGGGACTGTGGTGGATACGCAGTATTTT. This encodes CASSLVPSGTVVDTQYF.

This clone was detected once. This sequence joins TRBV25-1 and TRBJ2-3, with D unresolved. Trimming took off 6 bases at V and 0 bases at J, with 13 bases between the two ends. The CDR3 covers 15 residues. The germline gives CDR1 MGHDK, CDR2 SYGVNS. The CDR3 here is CASSKSRYSTDTQYF. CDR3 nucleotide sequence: TGTGCCAGCAGCAAGAGCCGCTATAGCACAGATACGCAGTATTTT. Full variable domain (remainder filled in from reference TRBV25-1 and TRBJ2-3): EADIYQTPRYLVIGTGKKITLECSQTMGHDKMYWYQQDPGMELHLIHYSYGVNSTEKGDLSSESTVSRIRTEHFPLTLESARPSHTSQYLCASSKSRYSTDTQYFGPGTRLTVL.

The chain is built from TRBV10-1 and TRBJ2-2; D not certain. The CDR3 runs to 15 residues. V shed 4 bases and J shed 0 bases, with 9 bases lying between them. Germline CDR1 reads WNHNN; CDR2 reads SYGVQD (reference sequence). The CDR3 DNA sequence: TGCGCCAGCAGTGGAGTTTCCACGAACACCGGGGAGCTGTTTTTT. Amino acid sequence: CASSGVSTNTGELFF.

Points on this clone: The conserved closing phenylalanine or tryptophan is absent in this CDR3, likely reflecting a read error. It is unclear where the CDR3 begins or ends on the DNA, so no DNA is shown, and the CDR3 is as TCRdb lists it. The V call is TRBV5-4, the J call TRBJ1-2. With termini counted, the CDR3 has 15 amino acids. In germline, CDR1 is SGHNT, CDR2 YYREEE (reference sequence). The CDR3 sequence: CASSSTITTGTEICL.

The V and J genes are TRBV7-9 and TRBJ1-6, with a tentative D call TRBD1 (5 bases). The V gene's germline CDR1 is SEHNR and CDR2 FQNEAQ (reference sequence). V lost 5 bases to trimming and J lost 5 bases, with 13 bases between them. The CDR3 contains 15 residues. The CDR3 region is CASSPGGVDNSPLHF. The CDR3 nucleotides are TGTGCCAGCAGCCCGGGGGGAGTCGATAATTCACCCCTCCACTTT.

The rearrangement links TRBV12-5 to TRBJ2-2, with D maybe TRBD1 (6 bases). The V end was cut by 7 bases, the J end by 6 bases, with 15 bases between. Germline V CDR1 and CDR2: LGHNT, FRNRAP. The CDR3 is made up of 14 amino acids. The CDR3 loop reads CASAPDRRSGELFF. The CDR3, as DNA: TGTGCTAGTGCCCCGGACAGACGTTCCGGGGAGCTGTTTTTT.

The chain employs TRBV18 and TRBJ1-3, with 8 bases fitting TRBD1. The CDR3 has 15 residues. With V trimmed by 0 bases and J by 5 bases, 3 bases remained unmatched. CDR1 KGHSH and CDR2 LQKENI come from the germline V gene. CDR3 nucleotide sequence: TGTGCCAGCTCACCACCGACAGGGGTCCGAAACACCATATATTTT. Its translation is CASSPPTGVRNTIYF.

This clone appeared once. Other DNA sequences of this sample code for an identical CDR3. The CDR3 DNA follows: TGCGCCAGCAGCTCCGGACAGGGAGGAGGCTACACCTTC. This sequence encodes CASSSGQGGGYTF. The chain employs TRBV5-1 and TRBJ1-2; 8 bases align to TRBD1. The junction had 6 bases not matched to a gene; V was cut back by 3 bases and J by 8 bases. The V gene's germline CDR1 is SGHRS and CDR2 YFSETQ. The CDR3 totals 13 residues.

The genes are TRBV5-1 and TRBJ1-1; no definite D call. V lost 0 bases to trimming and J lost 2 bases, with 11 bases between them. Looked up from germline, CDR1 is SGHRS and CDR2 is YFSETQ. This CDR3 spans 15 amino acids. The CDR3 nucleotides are TGCGCCAGCAGCTTGGCCCTGACACTAAACACTGAAGCTTTCTTT. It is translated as CASSLALTLNTEAFF.

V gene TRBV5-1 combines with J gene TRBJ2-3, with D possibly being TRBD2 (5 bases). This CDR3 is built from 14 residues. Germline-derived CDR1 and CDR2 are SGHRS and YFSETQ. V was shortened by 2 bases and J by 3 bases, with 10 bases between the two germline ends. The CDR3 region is CASSFVEGTDTQYF. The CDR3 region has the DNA TGCGCCAGCAGCTTCGTCGAGGGTACAGATACGCAGTATTTT.

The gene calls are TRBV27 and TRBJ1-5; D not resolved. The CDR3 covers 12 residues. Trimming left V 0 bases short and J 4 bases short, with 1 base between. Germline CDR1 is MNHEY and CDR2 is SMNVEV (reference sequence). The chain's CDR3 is CASSLSNQPQHF. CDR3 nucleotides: TGTGCCAGCAGTTTATCAAATCAGCCCCAGCATTTT.

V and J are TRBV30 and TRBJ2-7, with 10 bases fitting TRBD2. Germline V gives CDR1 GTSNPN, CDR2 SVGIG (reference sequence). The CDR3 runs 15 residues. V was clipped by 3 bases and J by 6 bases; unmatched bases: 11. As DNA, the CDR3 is TGTGCCTGGAGCGCTCGGACTAGCGGAAGGGGCGAGCAGTACTTC. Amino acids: CAWSARTSGRGEQYF.

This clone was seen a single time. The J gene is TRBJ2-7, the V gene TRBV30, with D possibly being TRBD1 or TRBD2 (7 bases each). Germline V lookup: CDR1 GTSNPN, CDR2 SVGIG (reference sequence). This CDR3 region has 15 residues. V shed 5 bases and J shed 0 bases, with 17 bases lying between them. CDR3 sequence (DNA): TGTGCCTGGGGGAGGGGGCAGGGTAGCTCCTACGAGCAGTACTTC. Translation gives CAWGRGQGSSYEQYF.

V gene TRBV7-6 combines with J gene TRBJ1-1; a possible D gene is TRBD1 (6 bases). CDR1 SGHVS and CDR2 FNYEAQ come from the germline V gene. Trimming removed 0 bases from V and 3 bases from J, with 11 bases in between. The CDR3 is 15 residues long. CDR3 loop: CASSLAPGVDTEAFF. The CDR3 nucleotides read TGTGCCAGCAGCTTAGCACCAGGGGTTGACACTGAAGCTTTCTTT.

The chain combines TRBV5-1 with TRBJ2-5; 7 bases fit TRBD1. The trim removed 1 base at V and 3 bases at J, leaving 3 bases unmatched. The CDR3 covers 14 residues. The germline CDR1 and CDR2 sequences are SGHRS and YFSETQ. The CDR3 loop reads CASSLPQGEETQYF. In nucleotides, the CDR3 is TGCGCCAGCAGCTTGCCCCAGGGGGAAGAGACCCAGTACTTC.

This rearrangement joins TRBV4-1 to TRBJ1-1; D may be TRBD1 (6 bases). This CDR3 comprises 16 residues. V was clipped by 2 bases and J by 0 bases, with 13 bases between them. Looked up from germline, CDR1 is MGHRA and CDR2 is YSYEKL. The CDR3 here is CASSQPGQHMNTEAFF. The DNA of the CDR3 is TGCGCCAGCAGCCAACCAGGACAGCACATGAACACTGAAGCTTTCTTT.

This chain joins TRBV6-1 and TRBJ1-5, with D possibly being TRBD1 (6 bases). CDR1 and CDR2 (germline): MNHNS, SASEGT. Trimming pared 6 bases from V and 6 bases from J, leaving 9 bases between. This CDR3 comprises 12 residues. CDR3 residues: CASSRQVQPQHF. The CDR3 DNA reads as TGTGCCAGCAGCCGACAGGTTCAGCCCCAGCATTTT.

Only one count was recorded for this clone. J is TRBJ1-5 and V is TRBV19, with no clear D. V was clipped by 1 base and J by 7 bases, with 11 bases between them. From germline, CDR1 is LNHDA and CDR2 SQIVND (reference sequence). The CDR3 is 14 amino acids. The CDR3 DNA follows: TGTGCCAGTAGTATAGTTAGGGAGGGCCAGCCCCAGCATTTT. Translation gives CASSIVREGQPQHF.

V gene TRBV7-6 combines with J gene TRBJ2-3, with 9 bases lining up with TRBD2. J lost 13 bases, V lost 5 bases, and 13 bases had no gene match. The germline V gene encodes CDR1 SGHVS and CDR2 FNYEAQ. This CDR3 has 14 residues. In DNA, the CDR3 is TGTGCCAGCAGCCCAGCCAGCGGGGGGATCGGGAAGTATTTT. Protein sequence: CASSPASGGIGKYF.

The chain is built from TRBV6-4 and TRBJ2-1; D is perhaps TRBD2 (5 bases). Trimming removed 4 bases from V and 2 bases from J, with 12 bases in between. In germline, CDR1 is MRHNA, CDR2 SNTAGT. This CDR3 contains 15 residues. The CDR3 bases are TGTGCCAGCAGTGGCCGGGAAAAGACCTACAATGAGCAGTTCTTC. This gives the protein CASSGREKTYNEQFF.

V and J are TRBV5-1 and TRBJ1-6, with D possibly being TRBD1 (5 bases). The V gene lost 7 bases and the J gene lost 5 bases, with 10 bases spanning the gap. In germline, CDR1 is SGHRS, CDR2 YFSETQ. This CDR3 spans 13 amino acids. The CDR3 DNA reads TGCGCCAGCGGGCAGGACAATAATTCACCCCTCCACTTT. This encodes CASGQDNNSPLHF.